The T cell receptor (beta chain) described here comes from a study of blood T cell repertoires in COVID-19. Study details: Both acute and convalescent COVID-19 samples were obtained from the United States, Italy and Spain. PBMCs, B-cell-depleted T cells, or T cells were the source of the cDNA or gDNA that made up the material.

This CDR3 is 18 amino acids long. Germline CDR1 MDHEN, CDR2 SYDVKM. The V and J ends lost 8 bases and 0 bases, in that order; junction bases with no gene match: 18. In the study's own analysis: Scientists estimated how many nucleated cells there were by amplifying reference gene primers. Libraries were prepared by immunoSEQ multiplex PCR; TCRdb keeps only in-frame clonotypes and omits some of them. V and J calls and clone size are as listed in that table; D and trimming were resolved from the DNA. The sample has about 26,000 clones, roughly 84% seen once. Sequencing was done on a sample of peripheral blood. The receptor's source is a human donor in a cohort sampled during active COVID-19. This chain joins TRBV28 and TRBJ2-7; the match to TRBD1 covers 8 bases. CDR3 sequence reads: CASGPPTRWTGLSYEQYF. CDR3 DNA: TGTGCCAGCGGACCCCCGACCCGATGGACAGGGCTCTCCTACGAGCAGTACTTC.